This T cell receptor beta chain was sequenced for a study of blood T cell repertoires in COVID-19. Authors' methods: Amplification of reference gene primers provided the estimated nucleated cell counts. Generated by immunoSEQ multiplex PCR, the TCRdb table keeps only in-frame clones and is missing some. V, J and clone size reflect that table, while D and trimming were determined from the DNA. The sample holds about 370,000 clones, around 90% seen once. V was trimmed by 5 bases and J by 4 bases, leaving 15 bases between them. Germline V gene sequence: CDR1 SGHNT, CDR2 YENEEA. The CDR3 covers 15 residues.

The receptor's source is a young woman with COVID-19, enrolled during active disease. The sequencing input was peripheral blood. This chain joins TRBV11-3 and TRBJ2-1, with D maybe TRBD2 (6 bases). CDR3 in amino acids: CASSPLRDSYNEQFF. The CDR3, as DNA: TGTGCCAGCAGCCCCCTCCGGGACTCTTACAATGAGCAGTTCTTC.